A single sample is the source of the 32 T cell receptor beta chains below, sequenced in a study of regulatory T cells in long-lasting Graves disease. Described time point: newly diagnosed GD, antithyroid drugs for less than 3 months. The authors made the TCR library using RNA they extracted from PBMCs. With iRepertoire HTBI primers and Arm-PCR of CDR3 regions, TCR beta libraries were built. TCRdb passed the multiplex PCR reads through MiXCR, listing each CDR3 protein once. The data contain around 470,000 distinct CDR3 sequences, about 15% of them singletons. The data also belong to a second study, concerning T cells in Graves' hyperthyroidism and ophthalmopathy.

The sample consisted of peripheral blood mononuclear cells (PBMCs), taken at new diagnosis, from a patient treated with antithyroid drugs. The receptors were sampled from a woman in her forties or fifties with Graves disease.

V and J are TRBV12-3 or TRBV12-4 and TRBJ1-5; the D is unclear. Between the trimmed V and J ends, which lost 5 bases and 9 bases, there was a span of 11 bases. CDR3 length equals 12 residues. CDR3 bases: TGTGCCAGCAGTCCGGCATCGGGGCCCCAGCATTTT. Residues: CASSPASGPQHF.

This chain connects TRBV28 to TRBJ2-1, with a weak D call TRBD2 (5 bases). The CDR3 loop spans 15 amino acids. Germline V lookup: CDR1 MDHEN, CDR2 SYDVKM. V gave up 7 bases and J gave up 5 bases, with 18 bases separating them. This CDR3 reads CASTSGGHTDNEQFF. CDR3 DNA sequence: TGTGCCAGCACCTCAGGCGGGCATACCGACAATGAGCAGTTCTTC.

This clonotype was observed at least ten times. This chain joins TRBV7-3 and TRBJ2-3; D possibly corresponds to TRBD2 (6 bases). CDR1 is SGHTA, CDR2 FQGTGA, per germline. V was clipped by 3 bases and J by 3 bases, with 13 bases between them. This CDR3 contains 15 residues. CDR3 sequence reads: CASSFGGKVTDTQYF. The CDR3 DNA follows: TGTGCCAGCAGCTTCGGGGGAAAAGTAACAGATACGCAGTATTTT.

There are many counts of this clonotype. The CDR3 DNA reads TGTGCTAGTGGTTTGAATGGGTTTTACTCCTACAATGAGCAGTTCTTC. This sequence encodes CASGLNGFYSYNEQFF. The rearrangement joins TRBV12-5 to TRBJ2-1; D is undetermined. CDR1 is LGHNT, CDR2 FRNRAP, per germline. The CDR3 has 16 residues. V was shortened by 2 bases and J by 0 bases, with 11 bases between the two germline ends.

This clonotype was seen repeatedly, ten times or more. The genes are TRBV5-1 and TRBJ2-1; 9 bases match TRBD1. The CDR3 runs 15 residues. Germline assignment: CDR1 SGHRS and CDR2 YFSETQ. V shed 4 bases, J shed 2 bases, and the junction held 4 bases outside the gene matches. CDR3 sequence (DNA): TGCGCCAGCAGCCGGTACAGGGGGCCCTACAATGAGCAGTTCTTC. Its protein product is CASSRYRGPYNEQFF.

A note on this clonotype: The CDR3 does not end in the conserved phenylalanine or tryptophan, so this is likely a read error. The chain has TRBV14 and TRBJ2-3, with 10 nucleotides matching TRBD2. Germline V lookup: CDR1 SGHDN, CDR2 FVKESK. With 4 bases clipped from V and 0 bases from J, the junction kept 4 bases outside the gene matches. The length of the CDR3 is 16 residues. The CDR3 sequence: CASSPLAGGSTDTQYS. As DNA, the CDR3 is TGTGCCAGCAGCCCGTTAGCGGGAGGCAGCACAGATACGCAGTATTCT.

This clonotype was found many times. The gene calls are TRBV7-2 and TRBJ2-1, with 9 bases matching TRBD2. The V and J ends lost 2 bases and 6 bases, in that order; junction bases with no gene match: 5. CDR1 and CDR2 from the germline V gene are SGHTA and FQGNSA. This CDR3 is 15 amino acids long. The CDR3 coding sequence is TGTGCCAGCAGCTTAATAGCGGGAGCCTCCAATGAGCAGTTCTTC. Translation: CASSLIAGASNEQFF.

This clonotype appeared many times. The chain combines TRBV2 with TRBJ2-1, with D maybe TRBD1 (5 bases). Trimming left V 6 bases short and J 0 bases short, with 15 bases between. This CDR3 has 16 residues. Germline lookup yields CDR1 SNHLY and CDR2 FYNNEI. The CDR3 DNA sequence: TGTGCCAGCAGGATCAAGGGGTTTTACTCCTACAATGAGCAGTTCTTC. Residues: CASRIKGFYSYNEQFF.

As regards this clonotype: At one end, the junction sequence differs from germline, possibly due to a read error. This chain links TRBV5-6 with TRBJ2-1, with 11 positions matching TRBD1. The germline V gene encodes CDR1 SGHDT and CDR2 YYEEEE. The CDR3 sequence is 18 residues long. The CDR3 region has the DNA TGTGCCAGCAGCTTGGTTGGACCCCGGGACAGGGGGTACAATGAGCAGTTGTTC. Encoded protein: CASSLVGPRDRGYNEQLF.

This clonotype came up many times. This rearrangement joins TRBV12-3 or TRBV12-4 to TRBJ2-3; D not certain. The CDR3 length is 13 residues. V lost 3 bases to trimming and J lost 2 bases, with 6 bases between them. The CDR3 nucleotides are TGTGCCAGCAGTTTTATACTCACAGATACGCAGTATTTT. It translates to CASSFILTDTQYF.

In its sample, this clonotype was seen a few times. V is TRBV6-2 or TRBV6-3 and J is TRBJ2-1, with D perhaps assigned TRBD1 or TRBD2 (6 bases each). V was shortened by 5 bases and J by 12 bases, with 14 bases between the two germline ends. This CDR3 spans 12 amino acids. Germline V lookup: CDR1 MNHEY, CDR2 SVGEGT. The CDR3 sequence: CASSGGGGLQFF. As DNA, the CDR3 is TGTGCCAGCAGTGGAGGAGGGGGGTTGCAGTTCTTC.

The chain recombines TRBV19 with TRBJ1-3, with TRBD1 matching 9 bases. This CDR3 comprises 14 residues. CDR1 is LNHDA, CDR2 SQIVND, per germline (reference sequence). After removal of 5 bases from V and 4 bases from J, the junction contained 3 bases not matched to a gene. CDR3 DNA: TGTGCCAGTAGTGGTACAGGGGGCGGAAACACCATATATTTT. Translation gives CASSGTGGGNTIYF.

The J gene is TRBJ1-2, the V gene TRBV7-2, with 10 bases lining up with TRBD1. This CDR3 is built from 18 residues. V shed 0 bases and J 0 bases; nucleotides not matched to a gene: 7. CDR1 and CDR2 from the germline V gene are SGHTA and FQGNSA. CDR3 nucleotide sequence: TGTGCCAGCAGCTTAGCACGGGACAGGGGCGGTACTAACTATGGCTACACCTTC. Amino acid sequence: CASSLARDRGGTNYGYTF.

This clonotype was counted a single time. This sequence joins TRBV19 and TRBJ2-1; 9 positions match TRBD1. In germline, CDR1 is LNHDA, CDR2 SQIVND (reference sequence). The CDR3 is 15 amino acids. The ends lost 8 bases at V and 0 bases at J; junction bases unmatched: 5. CDR3 loop: CASHLTGGSYNEQFF. CDR3 nucleotides: TGTGCCAGTCACCTGACAGGGGGCTCCTACAATGAGCAGTTCTTC.

A few counts support this clonotype. The chain carries TRBV7-2 and TRBJ2-1, with 8 bases fitting TRBD2. V lost 5 bases to trimming and J lost 0 bases; unmatched junction nucleotides: 12. CDR1 SGHTA and CDR2 FQGNSA come from the germline V gene. The CDR3 contains 18 residues. This CDR3 is CASSRNSGLVGSYNEQFF. In DNA, the CDR3 is TGTGCCAGCAGCCGCAATTCGGGACTAGTGGGCTCCTACAATGAGCAGTTCTTC.

Regarding this clonotype: With a much larger clone just one base away, this may be a read error. The chain carries TRBV27 and TRBJ2-3; tentative D call: TRBD1 (6 bases). The V gene's germline CDR1 is MNHEY and CDR2 SMNVEV (reference sequence). The CDR3 runs to 15 residues. Trimming removed 7 bases from V and 8 bases from J, with 22 bases in between. The CDR3 sequence is CASTLGGPGLGTQYF. Here the CDR3 DNA reads TGTGCCAGCACATTAGGGGGACCCGGCCTGGGTACGCAGTATTTT.

In nucleotides, the CDR3 is TGTGCCAGCAGTGAATTGGTGGGCGAAGGGGCCTACGAGCAGTACTTC. This codes for CASSELVGEGAYEQYF. V is TRBV25-1 and J is TRBJ2-7; TRBD1 is a possible D gene (5 bases). The CDR3 totals 16 residues. CDR1 and CDR2 from the germline V gene are MGHDK and SYGVNS. V was cut by 1 base and J by 2 bases, with 15 bases left in between.

This chain joins TRBV14 and TRBJ1-6; D is uncertain. V gave up 0 bases and J gave up 7 bases, with 16 bases separating them. This CDR3 contains 17 residues. Germline V CDR1 and CDR2: SGHDN, FVKESK. The CDR3 sequence is CASSQDLGPRANSPLHF. CDR3 bases: TGTGCCAGCAGCCAAGACCTAGGACCCAGAGCGAATTCACCCCTCCACTTT.

This clonotype showed up just a few times. The CDR3 loop reads CACSRDSPGNSPLHF. In DNA form, the CDR3 reads TGTGCCTGTAGCCGCGACAGTCCGGGGAATTCACCCCTCCACTTT. The chain couples TRBV30 to TRBJ1-6; TRBD1 is a possible D gene (5 bases). Trimming removed 6 bases from V and 7 bases from J, with 19 bases in between. CDR3 length: 15 residues. CDR1 is GTSNPN, CDR2 SVGIG, per germline (reference sequence). The variable domain in full, with the rest retrieved from reference TRBV30 and TRBJ1-6, is SQTIHQWPATLVQPVGSPLSLECTVEGTSNPNLYWYRQAAGRGLQLLFYSVGIGQISSEVPQNLSASRPQDRQFILSSKKLLLSDSGFYLCACSRDSPGNSPLHFGNGTRLTVT.

This clonotype turned up a few times. This sequence joins TRBV19 and TRBJ2-1; D possibly corresponds to TRBD2 (7 bases). The germline V gene has CDR1 LNHDA and CDR2 SQIVND (reference sequence). Deletions cut 5 bases from V and 9 bases from J, with 14 bases between. The CDR3 length is 13 residues. The CDR3 region is CASSGEGGGEQFF. As DNA, the CDR3 is TGTGCCAGTAGTGGCGAAGGGGGGGGTGAGCAGTTCTTC.

CDR3 DNA: TGCAGTGCTAGAGATCCGTCACTAGCGGGAGTATACGAGCAGTACTTC. Encoded protein: CSARDPSLAGVYEQYF. The rearrangement uses TRBV20-1 and TRBJ2-7; TRBD2 matches at 11 bases. The CDR3 length is 16 residues. Per the germline V gene, CDR1 is DFQATT and CDR2 is SNEGSKA (reference sequence). Trimming at V came to 0 bases and at J to 4 bases, leaving 8 bases not matched to a gene.

In its sample, this clonotype was seen many times. The chain employs TRBV5-1 and TRBJ2-3; D unclear. V was cut by 0 bases and J by 2 bases, with 16 bases left in between. The CDR3 has 17 amino acids. Germline values: CDR1 SGHRS, CDR2 YFSETQ. The CDR3 loop is CASSLALAGLHTDTQYF. The CDR3, as DNA: TGCGCCAGCAGCTTGGCCCTGGCTGGGCTTCACACAGATACGCAGTATTTT.

This clonotype appeared many times. The rearrangement uses TRBV28 and TRBJ2-3, with TRBD2 matching 7 bases. The length of the CDR3 is 15 residues. Germline trimming cut 2 bases from V and 4 bases from J; bases unmatched to any gene: 6. CDR1 is MDHEN, CDR2 SYDVKM, per germline. CDR3 loop: CASSLAGVFSDTQYF. The CDR3 coding sequence is TGTGCCAGCAGTTTAGCGGGAGTGTTTTCAGATACGCAGTATTTT.

The chain has TRBV20-1 and TRBJ2-1, with 7 bases matching TRBD1. V trimming: 6 bases; J trimming: 0 bases; junction bases outside the gene matches: 8. CDR1 is DFQATT and CDR2 is SNEGSKA in the germline V gene (reference sequence). The CDR3 covers 15 residues. The CDR3 region is CSARTGESSYNEQFF. CDR3 bases: TGCAGTGCCCGAACAGGGGAGAGCTCCTACAATGAGCAGTTCTTC.

This clonotype appeared many times. V usage is TRBV28 and J usage is TRBJ2-1; no firm D call. CDR3 size: 17 residues. V lost 5 bases and J lost 0, with 17 bases in between. Germline CDR1 reads MDHEN; CDR2 reads SYDVKM. CDR3 DNA sequence: TGTGCCAGCAGTACAAGTGGACGCCTGAGCTCCTACAATGAGCAGTTCTTC. Translating gives CASSTSGRLSSYNEQFF.

This clonotype has at least ten counts. This sequence joins TRBV30 and TRBJ1-1, with D perhaps matching TRBD1 (5 bases). The CDR3 length is 13 residues. Germline V gene sequence: CDR1 GTSNPN, CDR2 SVGIG (reference sequence). V was pared by 8 bases and J by 0 bases, with 13 bases between. CDR3 loop: CARGEGMNTEAFF. DNA for the CDR3: TGTGCCCGGGGGGAGGGAATGAACACTGAAGCTTTCTTT.

This clonotype showed up many times. The genes are TRBV27 and TRBJ2-1; perhaps TRBD2 as D (5 bases). CDR1 and CDR2 (germline): MNHEY, SMNVEV (reference sequence). CDR3 length: 15 amino acids. Trimming stripped 6 bases from V and 3 bases from J, with 15 bases between. Here the CDR3 reads CASSPQRVHYNEQFF. Here the CDR3 DNA reads TGTGCCAGCAGCCCACAGAGGGTTCACTACAATGAGCAGTTCTTC.

This clonotype was observed many times. The chain has TRBV12-3 or TRBV12-4 and TRBJ2-2, with 8 bases that match TRBD2. The CDR3 loop spans 18 amino acids. The junction had 14 bases not matched to a gene; V was cut back by 7 bases and J by 1 base. The CDR3 loop reads CASKPGTRGLLNTGELFF. In DNA form, the CDR3 reads TGTGCCAGCAAACCCGGGACTAGGGGCCTTTTGAACACCGGGGAGCTGTTTTTT.

This rearrangement joins TRBV29-1 to TRBJ2-7; 10 nucleotides agree with TRBD2. The J segment lost 4 bases and the V segment lost 5 bases, leaving 8 bases of the junction unmatched. Germline assignment: CDR1 SQVTM and CDR2 ANQGSEA. This CDR3 is built from 14 residues. The CDR3 nucleotides read TGCAGCGTTTACGGGACTAGCGAGACGTACGAGCAGTACTTC. The encoded protein is CSVYGTSETYEQYF.

The chain carries TRBV27 and TRBJ1-4; TRBD1 is a possible D gene (5 bases). CDR3 length: 15 residues. Trimming shortened V by 3 bases and J by 11 bases, and 19 bases separated the two germline ends. Germline CDR1 is MNHEY and CDR2 is SMNVEV (reference sequence). The CDR3 DNA sequence: TGTGCCAGCAGTTTTTCCACGGACGGCGGGGGGAAACTGTTTTTT. It specifies CASSFSTDGGGKLFF.

The table lists this clonotype with many counts. CDR3 amino acids: CASSLQGGAVAKNIQYF. The CDR3 DNA follows: TGTGCCAGCAGTTTACAGGGGGGGGCGGTAGCCAAAAACATTCAGTACTTC. The genes are TRBV28 and TRBJ2-4, with D tentatively TRBD1 or TRBD2 (7 bases each). CDR1 and CDR2 (germline): MDHEN, SYDVKM. Trimming pared 2 bases from V and 0 bases from J, leaving 14 bases between. The CDR3 length is 17 residues.

This clonotype was observed at least ten times. The chain links TRBV6-2 or TRBV6-3 to TRBJ1-4, with D perhaps TRBD1 (6 bases). V was shortened by 6 bases and J by 7 bases, with 12 bases between the two germline ends. The CDR3 extends over 13 amino acids. Per germline, CDR1 MNHEY and CDR2 SVGEGT. CDR3 protein: CASRDSWGEKLFF. Written as DNA, the CDR3 is TGTGCCAGCAGGGACAGCTGGGGTGAAAAACTGTTTTTT.